Listed below are T cell receptor gamma chains from one sample, sequenced in a study of Vγ9Vδ2 T cells in congenital toxoplasmosis. TCRdb used CATT to re-call clones from the reads. The sample carries approximately 210 gamma-chain clones, roughly a tenth recorded once. The sample taken for sequencing was gamma-delta T cells from blood. The receptors originated from a child younger than 10 born to a mother with Toxoplasma gondii infection during pregnancy, either congenitally infected or uninfected (not recorded which). The CDR3 runs from the conserved cysteine through the conserved F or W. Fields, in order: J gene, V gene, clone size, CDR3 DNA, CDR3 protein. Rows may omit the clone size; those that give it use once, few, many or a size class.

j_gene: TRGJP2
v_gene: TRGV8
abundance: few
CDR3nt: TGTGCCACCTGGGATACCACTGGTTGGATCAAGACGTTT
CDR3aa: CATWDTTGWIKTF

j_gene: TRGJP
v_gene: TRGV9
abundance: hyperexpanded
CDR3nt: TGTGCCTTGTGGGAGGAAGAGTTGGGCAAAAAAATCAAGGTATTT
CDR3aa: CALWEEELGKKIKVF

j_gene: TRGJP
v_gene: TRGV9
abundance: .
CDR3nt: TGTGCCTTGTGGGACCCCCAGTTGGGCAAAAAAATCAAGGTATTT
CDR3aa: CALWDPQLGKKIKVF

j_gene: TRGJP
v_gene: TRGV9
abundance: .
CDR3nt: TGTGCCTTGTGGGAGGTGCAGGGGCAAGAGTTGGGCAAAAAAATCAAGGTATTT
CDR3aa: CALWEVQGQELGKKIKVF

j_gene: TRGJP
v_gene: TRGV9
abundance: hyperexpanded
CDR3nt: TGTGCCTTGTGGGTAGCACAAGAGTTGGGCAAAAAAATCAAGGTATTT
CDR3aa: CALWVAQELGKKIKVF

j_gene: TRGJP2
v_gene: TRGV4
abundance: .
CDR3nt: .
CDR3aa: CATWDGDWIKKFAKGTRLIVTSPAGKTF

j_gene: TRGJ1/TRGJ2
v_gene: TRGV5
abundance: hyperexpanded
CDR3nt: TGTGCCACCTGGGACAGGCGGGAATATTATAAGAAACTCTTT
CDR3aa: CATWDRREYYKKLF

j_gene: TRGJP1
v_gene: TRGV8
abundance: hyperexpanded
CDR3nt: TGTGCCACCTGGGATACCACTGGTTGGTTCAAGATATTT
CDR3aa: CATWDTTGWFKIF

j_gene: TRGJ1/TRGJ2
v_gene: TRGV3
abundance: large
CDR3nt: TGTGCCACCTGGGACCGACGGAATTATTATAAGAAACTCTTT
CDR3aa: CATWDRRNYYKKLF

j_gene: TRGJ1/TRGJ2
v_gene: TRGV9
abundance: once
CDR3nt: TGTGCCTTGTGGGAGGTGAAGAAACTCTTT
CDR3aa: CALWEVKKLF

j_gene: TRGJ1/TRGJ2
v_gene: TRGV2
abundance: large
CDR3nt: TGTGCCACCTGGGACGGGCCCAATAAGAAACTCTTT
CDR3aa: CATWDGPNKKLF

j_gene: TRGJ1/TRGJ2
v_gene: TRGV10
abundance: .
CDR3nt: TGTGCTGCGTGGGACCTCAAGAAACTCTTT
CDR3aa: CAAWDLKKLF

j_gene: TRGJ1/TRGJ2
v_gene: TRGV2
abundance: large
CDR3nt: TGTGCCACCTGGGACGGTTATAAGAAACTCTTT
CDR3aa: CATWDGYKKLF

j_gene: TRGJP
v_gene: TRGV9
abundance: few
CDR3nt: TGTGCCTTGTGGGAGGAAAATAAAGAGTTGGGCAAAAAAATCAAGGTATTT
CDR3aa: CALWEENKELGKKIKVF

j_gene: TRGJP
v_gene: TRGV9
abundance: hyperexpanded
CDR3nt: TGTGCCTTGTGGGGAGTGAAGGGGTTAGAGTTGGGCAAAAAAATCAAGGTATTT
CDR3aa: CALWGVKGLELGKKIKVF

j_gene: TRGJP
v_gene: TRGV9
abundance: large
CDR3nt: TGTGCCTTGTGGGAGGATCAAGAGTTGGGCAAAAAAATCAAGGTATTT
CDR3aa: CALWEDQELGKKIKVF

j_gene: TRGJP2
v_gene: TRGV10
abundance: .
CDR3nt: TGTGCTGCGTGGCCTAGTAGTGATTGGATCAAGACGTTT
CDR3aa: CAAWPSSDWIKTF

j_gene: TRGJP
v_gene: TRGV9
abundance: hyperexpanded
CDR3nt: TGTGCCTTGTGGGAGGTGCAAGAGTTGGGCAAAAAAATCAAGGTATTT
CDR3aa: CALWEVQELGKKIKVF

j_gene: TRGJP
v_gene: TRGV9
abundance: large
CDR3nt: TGTGCCTTGTGGGAGGTAGTAGAGTTGGGCAAAAAAATCAAGGTATTT
CDR3aa: CALWEVVELGKKIKVF

j_gene: TRGJP2
v_gene: TRGV8
abundance: few
CDR3nt: .
CDR3aa: CATWDSYSSDWIKAFAKGTRLIVTSPAGKTF

j_gene: TRGJP1
v_gene: TRGV5
abundance: large
CDR3nt: TGTGCCACCTGGGACAGTTTTCCTGGTTGGTTCAAGATATTT
CDR3aa: CATWDSFPGWFKIF